This T cell receptor (beta chain) emerged from a study of blood T cells in healthy people across ages. Each donor was a healthy Caucasian individual from Russia, aged roughly 6 to 100. Next came a second PCR, run for about 6 to 12 cycles, which used a sample-barcoded 5' primer along with a J-beta primer mix. TCRdb analysed the 5' RACE reads with MiXCR anew, one entry per CDR3 protein. This table has roughly 1.7 million distinct CDR3 sequences, roughly 32% appearing once. The CDR3 spans 13 residues. The germline CDR1 and CDR2 sequences are SGHAT and FQDESV (reference sequence). V was clipped by 4 bases and J by 4 bases, with 11 bases between them.

What was sequenced was blood. V gene TRBV11-1 combines with J gene TRBJ2-7; TRBD1 is a possible D gene (6 bases). The clonotype comes from a woman younger than 45 in good health. CDR3 residues: CASSSRDKYEQYF. CDR3 nucleotides: TGTGCCAGCAGCTCCCGGGACAAATACGAGCAGTACTTC.